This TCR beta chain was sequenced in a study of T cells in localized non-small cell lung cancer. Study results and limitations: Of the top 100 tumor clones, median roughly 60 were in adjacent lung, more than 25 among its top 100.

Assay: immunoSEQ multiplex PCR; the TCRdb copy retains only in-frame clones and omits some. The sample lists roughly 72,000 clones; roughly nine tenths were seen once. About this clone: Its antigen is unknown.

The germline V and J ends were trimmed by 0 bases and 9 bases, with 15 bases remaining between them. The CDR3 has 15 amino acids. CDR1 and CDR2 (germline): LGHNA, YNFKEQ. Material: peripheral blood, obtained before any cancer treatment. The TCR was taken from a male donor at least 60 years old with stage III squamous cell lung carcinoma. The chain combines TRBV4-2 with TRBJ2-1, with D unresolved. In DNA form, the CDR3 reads TGTGCCAGCAGCCAAGATGCCCCCAAGAGCAGTGAGCAGTTCTTC. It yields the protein CASSQDAPKSSEQFF.